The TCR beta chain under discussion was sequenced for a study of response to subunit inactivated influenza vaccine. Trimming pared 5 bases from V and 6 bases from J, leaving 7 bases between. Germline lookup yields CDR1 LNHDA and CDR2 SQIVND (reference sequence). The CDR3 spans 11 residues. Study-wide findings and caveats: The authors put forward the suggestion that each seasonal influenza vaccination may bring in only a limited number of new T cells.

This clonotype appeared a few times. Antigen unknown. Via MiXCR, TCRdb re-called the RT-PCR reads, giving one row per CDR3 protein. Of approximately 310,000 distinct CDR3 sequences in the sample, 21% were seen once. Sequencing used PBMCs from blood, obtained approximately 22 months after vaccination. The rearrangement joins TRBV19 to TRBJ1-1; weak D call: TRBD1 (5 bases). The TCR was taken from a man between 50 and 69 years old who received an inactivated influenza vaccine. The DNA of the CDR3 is TGTGCCAGTAGTGCGGGGGCTGAAGCTTTCTTT. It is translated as CASSAGAEAFF. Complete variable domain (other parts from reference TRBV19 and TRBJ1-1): DGGITQSPKYLFRKEGQNVTLSCEQNLNHDAMYWYRQDPGQGLRLIYYSQIVNDFQKGDIAEGYSVSREKKESFPLTVTSAQKNPTAFYLCASSAGAEAFFGQGTRLTVV.